What follows are 27 T cell receptor beta chains derived from one specimen sequenced in a study of T cells in Graves' hyperthyroidism and ophthalmopathy. Amplification targeted TCR beta CDR3 regions from RNA transcripts. RT-PCR in the first round (using the HTBI primer set) targeted the TCR CDR3. MiXCR, run by TCRdb on the multiplex PCR reads, gives a single entry per CDR3 protein. The table includes hundreds of thousands of distinct CDR3 sequences, roughly 22% detected once. Sequencing was performed on blood. The receptors stem from a man between 25 and 39 years old with Graves' ophthalmopathy.

CDR3 in DNA: TGTGCCACCAGTGATTCCAGGGGGAGGGGGAACACTGAAGCTTTCTTT. Translated: CATSDSRGRGNTEAFF. The chain recombines TRBV24-1 with TRBJ1-1; TRBD1 aligns across 7 bases. With V trimmed by 2 bases and J by 1 base, 6 bases remained unmatched. Per the germline V gene, CDR1 is KGHDR and CDR2 is SFDVKD. The length of the CDR3 is 16 residues.

In this sample, this clonotype turned up a few times. The rearrangement joins TRBV3-1 to TRBJ2-1, with 9 bases identical to TRBD1. From germline, CDR1 is LGHDT and CDR2 YNNKEL (reference sequence). The CDR3 runs to 15 residues. Germline trimming cut 6 bases from V and 1 base from J; bases unmatched to any gene: 4. The CDR3: CASSRTGASYNEQFF. The CDR3 DNA reads as TGTGCCAGCAGTCGGACAGGGGCTTCCTACAATGAGCAGTTCTTC.

Concerning this clonotype itself: This may stem from a read error, because a much larger clone lies one nucleotide away. The chain employs TRBV20-1 and TRBJ2-7, with 9 bases that match TRBD2. Germline CDR1 is DFQATT and CDR2 is SNEGSKA (reference sequence). There are 14 residues in the CDR3. The CDR3 here is CSSSSGSHSYEQYF. CDR3 nucleotides: TGCAGTTCTAGTAGCGGGAGTCACTCCTACGAGCAGTACTTC.

V is TRBV15 and J is TRBJ2-5; D perhaps matches TRBD2 (5 bases). Germline loops: CDR1 LNHNV, CDR2 YYDKDF (reference sequence). Deletions cut 0 bases from V and 1 base from J, with 9 bases between. This CDR3 region has 15 residues. For the CDR3, the DNA is TGTGCCACCAGCAGAGAAAGGGAGTTCCAAGAGACCCAGTACTTC. Amino acid sequence: CATSREREFQETQYF.

The chain links TRBV5-5 to TRBJ2-7; D perhaps matches TRBD1 (5 bases). Trimming pared 0 bases from V and 0 bases from J, leaving 10 bases between. This CDR3 has 15 residues. Germline V gene lookup returns CDR1 SGHKS and CDR2 YYEKEE (reference sequence). Here the CDR3 reads CASSLGQGYSYEQYF. CDR3 nucleotide sequence: TGTGCCAGCAGCTTGGGGCAGGGTTACTCCTACGAGCAGTACTTC.

The chain couples TRBV2 to TRBJ2-2, with 8 bases lining up with TRBD1. V lost 0 bases, J lost 7 bases, and 4 bases stayed unmatched. Germline values: CDR1 SNHLY, CDR2 FYNNEI. There are 15 residues in the CDR3. CDR3 protein: CASSEARTGIGELFF. The CDR3 bases are TGTGCCAGCAGTGAAGCCCGGACAGGGATCGGGGAGCTGTTTTTT.

This chain connects TRBV28 to TRBJ1-2; 8 positions agree with TRBD1. V gave up 4 bases and J gave up 5 bases; unmatched junction bases: 12. CDR1 is MDHEN, CDR2 SYDVKM, per germline. The CDR3 contains 16 residues. The CDR3 loop is CASSWGGTGARYGYTF. DNA of the CDR3: TGTGCCAGCAGTTGGGGGGGGACAGGTGCCCGATATGGCTACACCTTC.

This clonotype was counted only a few times. The rearrangement uses TRBV7-2 and TRBJ1-1; a possible D gene is TRBD1 (5 bases). With 3 bases removed from V and 5 bases from J, the gap between germline ends came to 10 bases. Looked up from germline, CDR1 is SGHTA and CDR2 is FQGNSA. This CDR3 region has 13 residues. The CDR3 bases are TGTGCCAGCAGCTTTGGCGGGGGGACTGAAGCTTTCTTT. This translates into CASSFGGGTEAFF.

This clonotype was seen many times. This rearrangement joins TRBV2 to TRBJ2-3, with D possibly called TRBD1 or TRBD2 (5 bases each). This CDR3 spans 15 amino acids. Trimming pared 1 base from V and 0 bases from J, leaving 8 bases between. CDR1 is SNHLY and CDR2 is FYNNEI in the germline V gene. The CDR3 region has the DNA TGTGCCAGCAGTGAAGTGGGGACGAGCACAGATACGCAGTATTTT. This gives the protein CASSEVGTSTDTQYF. Full variable domain (remainder filled in from reference TRBV2 and TRBJ2-3): EPEVTQTPSHQVTQMGQEVILRCVPISNHLYFYWYRQILGQKVEFLVSFYNNEISEKSEIFDDQFSVERPDGSNFTLKIRSTKLEDSAMYFCASSEVGTSTDTQYFGPGTRLTVL.

The chain is built from TRBV29-1 and TRBJ1-5; D remains unclear. CDR3 length: 14 residues. CDR1 and CDR2 (germline): SQVTM, ANQGSEA. V was cut by 4 bases and J by 7 bases, with 17 bases left in between. The CDR3 here is CSVVESGAPQPQHF. In DNA form, the CDR3 reads TGCAGCGTTGTTGAGTCCGGTGCTCCCCAGCCCCAGCATTTT. The complete variable domain, with remaining parts taken from reference TRBV29-1 and TRBJ1-5, reads SAVISQKPSRDICQRGTSLTIQCQVDSQVTMMFWYRQQPGQSLTLIATANQGSEATYESGFVIDKFPISRPNLTFSTLTVSNMSPEDSSIYLCSVVESGAPQPQHFGDGTRLSIL.

The J gene is TRBJ2-5, the V gene TRBV3-1, with D maybe TRBD2 (7 bases). V was pared by 2 bases and J by 5 bases, with 15 bases between. The CDR3 runs 15 residues. Per the germline V gene, CDR1 is LGHDT and CDR2 is YNNKEL (reference sequence). The CDR3: CASSQRGGATETQYF. The CDR3 region has the DNA TGTGCCAGCAGCCAAAGGGGGGGAGCGACGGAGACCCAGTACTTC.

This clonotype was picked up a small number of times. The chain joins TRBV10-3 to TRBJ2-3, with D unresolved. The CDR3 totals 14 residues. Germline values: CDR1 ENHRY, CDR2 SYGVKD. V was trimmed by 0 bases and J by 5 bases, leaving 9 bases between them. CDR3 in DNA: TGTGCCATCAGTGAGTCTGAGTTCAGAGATACGCAGTATTTT. Encoded protein: CAISESEFRDTQYF.

This clonotype was detected only a few times. The chain carries TRBV7-8 and TRBJ2-6; D unclear. V lost 3 bases and J 0 bases, leaving 12 bases between the germline ends. The CDR3 is 17 amino acids. Germline V CDR1 and CDR2: SGHVS, FQNEAQ. The CDR3 sequence: CASSLAPGRSGANVLTF. CDR3 DNA sequence: TGTGCCAGCAGCTTGGCGCCCGGCCGCTCTGGGGCCAACGTCCTGACTTTC.

Note on this clonotype: This sequence may be a read error, since a much larger clone differs from it by one base. This chain's CDR3 is CASSSTGEGDTQYF. CDR3 DNA sequence: TGTGCCAGCAGTTCGACAGGGGAAGGGGATACGCAGTATTTT. The V gene is TRBV12-3 or TRBV12-4, the J gene TRBJ2-3, with 8 bases aligning to TRBD1. J lost 6 bases, V lost 4 bases, and 6 bases had no gene match. The CDR3 length is 14 residues.

The rearrangement links TRBV28 to TRBJ1-5; D uncertain. Germline V gene sequence: CDR1 MDHEN, CDR2 SYDVKM. V lost 7 bases, J lost 4 bases, and 14 bases lay in between. The CDR3 extends over 14 amino acids. CDR3 sequence: CASNLDPINQPQHF. The CDR3 DNA sequence: TGTGCCAGCAACCTAGACCCGATAAATCAGCCCCAGCATTTT.

V usage is TRBV15 and J usage is TRBJ1-5, with 9 bases fitting TRBD1. Germline loops: CDR1 LNHNV, CDR2 YYDKDF (reference sequence). J gave up 7 bases and V 8 bases, and 9 bases lay outside the gene matches. The CDR3 has 14 amino acids. The chain's CDR3 is CATRGDRAIQPQHF. The CDR3, as DNA: TGTGCCACCCGAGGGGACAGGGCTATACAGCCCCAGCATTTT.

The rearrangement uses TRBV7-8 and TRBJ1-3; D gene ambiguous. CDR1 and CDR2 from the germline V gene are SGHVS and FQNEAQ. V lost 3 bases, J lost 4 bases, and 7 bases lay in between. This CDR3 contains 13 residues. The CDR3 reads CASSFALGNTIYF. CDR3 bases: TGTGCCAGCAGCTTTGCATTAGGAAACACCATATATTTT.

The chain links TRBV7-9 to TRBJ2-2, with TRBD2 matching over 10 bases. CDR3 size: 15 residues. Germline V gene sequence: CDR1 SEHNR, CDR2 FQNEAQ (reference sequence). V was pared by 5 bases and J by 6 bases, with 6 bases of the junction left unmatched. The CDR3 reads CASSRGLAEAGELFF. For the CDR3, the DNA is TGTGCCAGCAGCAGAGGACTAGCGGAGGCCGGGGAGCTGTTTTTT.

At least ten counts were recorded for this clonotype. The chain links TRBV11-3 to TRBJ2-7; D remains unclear. V lost 3 bases, J lost 5 bases, and 14 bases lay in between. This CDR3 region has 14 residues. Germline V gives CDR1 SGHNT, CDR2 YENEEA. The CDR3 loop is CASSFGGIGDEQYF. In nucleotides, the CDR3 is TGTGCCAGCAGCTTTGGTGGGATTGGCGACGAGCAGTACTTC.

This clonotype was recorded a few times. The genes are TRBV11-3 and TRBJ2-7; unclear D gene. The CDR3 sequence is 13 residues long. In germline, CDR1 is SGHNT, CDR2 YENEEA. V was clipped by 2 bases and J by 6 bases, with 11 bases between them. The CDR3 spells CASSLSFMGEQYF. In nucleotides, the CDR3 is TGTGCCAGCAGCTTAAGCTTCATGGGCGAGCAGTACTTC.

This chain uses TRBV20-1 with TRBJ2-7; D perhaps matches TRBD1 (6 bases). CDR3 length equals 14 residues. V lost 0 bases to trimming and J lost 6 bases, with 15 bases between them. Germline CDR1 is DFQATT and CDR2 is SNEGSKA (reference sequence). This CDR3 is CSARDLGAFGEQYF. CDR3 nucleotide sequence: TGCAGTGCTAGAGATCTGGGGGCGTTCGGCGAGCAGTACTTC.

This clonotype was recorded a few times. The chain uses TRBV19 and TRBJ1-1, with D perhaps matching TRBD1 (6 bases). Trimming cost V 6 bases and J 8 bases, with 25 bases left between them. Germline V gene sequence: CDR1 LNHDA, CDR2 SQIVND (reference sequence). The CDR3 covers 16 residues. CDR3 DNA: TGTGCCAGTAGACTCACCGTTTGGGGGGCCAGCCGGGAAGCTTTCTTT. Its translation: CASRLTVWGASREAFF.

The CDR3 sequence: CASSLSPLSGTEAFF. CDR3 nucleotide sequence: TGTGCCAGCAGTCTCTCCCCCCTCAGCGGCACTGAAGCTTTCTTT. The V and J genes are TRBV12-3 or TRBV12-4 and TRBJ1-1; the D is unclear. This CDR3 is 15 amino acids long. Trimming removed 5 bases from V and 4 bases from J, with 17 bases in between.

Comments on this clonotype: Possible read error: a much larger clone is one base away. The genes are TRBV12-3 or TRBV12-4 and TRBJ2-7; 10 bases match TRBD2. The CDR3 is 14 residues long. The CDR3 is CASSQLAGQYERYF. Here the CDR3 DNA reads TGTGCCAGCAGTCAACTAGCGGGACAATACGAGCGGTACTTC.

The sample holds many counts of this clonotype. The V and J genes are TRBV5-1 and TRBJ1-2, with D perhaps TRBD1 (5 bases). The germline V and J ends were trimmed by 4 bases and 1 base, with 14 bases remaining between them. This CDR3 contains 15 residues. The germline CDR1 and CDR2 sequences are SGHRS and YFSETQ. The CDR3: CASSQNPTVNYGYTF. The CDR3 nucleotides read TGCGCCAGCAGCCAAAACCCGACAGTTAACTATGGCTACACCTTC.

V is TRBV18 and J is TRBJ2-1; 12 positions match TRBD2. The germline V gene has CDR1 KGHSH and CDR2 LQKENI. This CDR3 has 16 amino acids. V shed 4 bases and J 9 bases; nucleotides not matched to a gene: 10. The CDR3 spells CASSLRTSGTSTEQFF. CDR3 DNA sequence: TGTGCCAGCTCACTCCGGACTAGCGGGACTTCAACTGAGCAGTTCTTC.

This clonotype was found a few times. The rearrangement links TRBV14 to TRBJ1-2; D gene uncertain. V was trimmed by 0 bases and J by 8 bases, leaving 16 bases between them. The CDR3 has 15 amino acids. Looked up from germline, CDR1 is SGHDN and CDR2 is FVKESK. CDR3 sequence reads: CASSQEFGPLGGYTF. DNA of the CDR3: TGTGCCAGCAGCCAAGAATTTGGGCCCCTCGGGGGCTACACCTTC.